This TCR beta chain was captured in a study of blood T cell repertoires in COVID-19. Background on the study: Sites across the United States, Italy and Spain contributed samples from acute and convalescent COVID-19.

V dropped 3 bases and J dropped 4 bases, with 8 bases sitting between them. The CDR3 consists of 13 residues. Generated by immunoSEQ multiplex PCR, the TCRdb table keeps only in-frame clones and is missing some. The sample has about 47,000 clones; approximately 83% are singletons. The TCR originated in a man in his 70s with active COVID-19. Sequencing input: peripheral blood. The rearrangement joins TRBV12-3 or TRBV12-4 to TRBJ2-3; TRBD1 might be the D (6 bases). The CDR3 is CASSFKGADTQYF. The CDR3 DNA follows: TGTGCCAGCAGTTTCAAGGGGGCAGATACGCAGTATTTT.